This is a list of T cell receptor beta chains from one sample in a study of blood T cell repertoires in COVID-19. The protocol was immunoSEQ multiplex PCR, while the TCRdb copy is restricted to in-frame clones and leaves out a portion. The profile shows approximately 500,000 clones, roughly nine tenths of them singletons. The sample taken for sequencing was peripheral blood. Receptor source: a woman aged 50 to 60 with COVID-19, enrolled during active disease. Both conserved end residues are part of each CDR3. Fields, in order: V gene, D gene, CDR3 length, clone size, J gene, CDR3 protein, CDR3 DNA. A D gene is named only where the DNA matches it firmly. Clone size is not always given. Where it is, it says once, few, many or a class for expanded clones.

TRBV5-6	.	15	.	TRBJ2-2	CASSLMRASTGELFF	TGTGCCAGCAGCTTGATGAGGGCCTCGACCGGGGAGCTGTTTTTT
TRBV20-1	.	12	.	TRBJ1-2	CSASGRNYGYTF	TGCAGTGCTAGTGGGCGGAACTATGGCTACACCTTC
TRBV6-6	.	16	.	TRBJ2-7	CASSYRAGIRTYEQYF	TGTGCCAGCAGTTATAGGGCGGGGATTAGGACCTACGAGCAGTACTTC
TRBV5-1	TRBD2	15	.	TRBJ2-5	CASSLAGGIQETQYF	TGCGCCAGCAGCCTAGCGGGGGGGATTCAAGAGACCCAGTACTTC
TRBV2	.	14	.	TRBJ1-1	CASRPSARSGEAFF	TGTGCCAGCAGACCATCCGCCAGGTCAGGGGAAGCTTTCTTT
TRBV10-1	TRBD2	16	.	TRBJ2-2	CASTPSGGLNTGELFF	TGCGCCAGCACCCCTAGCGGGGGCCTAAACACCGGGGAGCTGTTTTTT
TRBV6-1	TRBD2	15	many	TRBJ2-7	CASSERLAGAYEQYF	TGTGCCAGCAGTGAAAGACTAGCGGGGGCCTACGAGCAGTACTTC
TRBV3-1/TRBV3-2	.	14	.	TRBJ1-6	CASSQGSASSPLHF	TGTGCCAGCAGCCAGGGGAGCGCAAGTTCACCCCTCCACTTT
TRBV4-1	.	15	once	TRBJ1-5	CASSRRAGQDQPQHF	TGCGCCAGCAGCCGCCGGGCAGGGCAGGATCAGCCCCAGCATTTT
TRBV6-6	TRBD1	14	.	TRBJ1-3	CASSRTGNRNTIYF	TGTGCCAGCAGTAGGACAGGAAATAGAAACACCATATATTTT
TRBV24-1	.	14	.	TRBJ1-6	CATDFKVGDSPLHF	TGTGCCACCGATTTCAAAGTAGGAGATTCACCCCTCCACTTT
TRBV18	.	14	.	TRBJ2-1	CASSPSAGPNEQFF	TGTGCCAGCTCCCCCTCGGCGGGGCCCAATGAGCAGTTCTTC
TRBV28	.	11	once	TRBJ1-1	CASTFGRAAFF	TGTGCCAGCACTTTCGGGAGGGCAGCTTTCTTT
TRBV5-1	.	12	few	TRBJ1-2	CASSSSSYGYTF	TGCGCCAGCAGCTCTTCTAGCTATGGCTACACCTTC
TRBV6-5	.	11	.	TRBJ1-2	CASRGDYGYTF	TGTGCCAGCAGGGGAGACTATGGCTACACCTTC
TRBV2	TRBD2	16	.	TRBJ2-3	CASSATSAPSTDTQYF	TGTGCCAGCAGTGCTACTAGCGCCCCTAGCACAGATACGCAGTATTTT
TRBV3-1/TRBV3-2	.	16	.	TRBJ1-6	CASSQSPAGEGSPLHF	TGTGCCAGCAGCCAATCCCCGGCGGGGGAGGGTTCACCCCTCCACTTT
TRBV19	.	13	few	TRBJ1-4	CATRQEGNEKLFF	TGTGCCACCCGACAGGAAGGTAATGAAAAACTGTTTTTT
TRBV5-6	.	14	few	TRBJ2-5	CASSLVGAGETQYF	TGTGCCAGCAGCTTGGTAGGGGCTGGGGAGACCCAGTACTTC
TRBV5-1	TRBD1	14	.	TRBJ1-1	CASSFDRGNTEAFF	TGCGCCAGCAGCTTTGACAGGGGGAACACTGAAGCTTTCTTT
TRBV13	TRBD1	16	.	TRBJ2-7	CASSLGGTGGRYEQYF	TGTGCCAGCAGCTTAGGTGGGACAGGGGGTCGGTACGAGCAGTACTTC
TRBV28	TRBD1	13	.	TRBJ1-1	CASLTGVGAEAFF	TGTGCCAGTCTGACAGGGGTTGGTGCTGAAGCTTTCTTT
TRBV2	TRBD2	15	.	TRBJ2-3	CASSLGLASTDTQYF	TGTGCCAGCAGCCTCGGACTAGCGAGCACAGATACGCAGTATTTT
TRBV9	TRBD1	14	.	TRBJ2-5	CASSVGQVQETQYF	TGTGCCAGCAGCGTCGGACAGGTCCAAGAGACCCAGTACTTC